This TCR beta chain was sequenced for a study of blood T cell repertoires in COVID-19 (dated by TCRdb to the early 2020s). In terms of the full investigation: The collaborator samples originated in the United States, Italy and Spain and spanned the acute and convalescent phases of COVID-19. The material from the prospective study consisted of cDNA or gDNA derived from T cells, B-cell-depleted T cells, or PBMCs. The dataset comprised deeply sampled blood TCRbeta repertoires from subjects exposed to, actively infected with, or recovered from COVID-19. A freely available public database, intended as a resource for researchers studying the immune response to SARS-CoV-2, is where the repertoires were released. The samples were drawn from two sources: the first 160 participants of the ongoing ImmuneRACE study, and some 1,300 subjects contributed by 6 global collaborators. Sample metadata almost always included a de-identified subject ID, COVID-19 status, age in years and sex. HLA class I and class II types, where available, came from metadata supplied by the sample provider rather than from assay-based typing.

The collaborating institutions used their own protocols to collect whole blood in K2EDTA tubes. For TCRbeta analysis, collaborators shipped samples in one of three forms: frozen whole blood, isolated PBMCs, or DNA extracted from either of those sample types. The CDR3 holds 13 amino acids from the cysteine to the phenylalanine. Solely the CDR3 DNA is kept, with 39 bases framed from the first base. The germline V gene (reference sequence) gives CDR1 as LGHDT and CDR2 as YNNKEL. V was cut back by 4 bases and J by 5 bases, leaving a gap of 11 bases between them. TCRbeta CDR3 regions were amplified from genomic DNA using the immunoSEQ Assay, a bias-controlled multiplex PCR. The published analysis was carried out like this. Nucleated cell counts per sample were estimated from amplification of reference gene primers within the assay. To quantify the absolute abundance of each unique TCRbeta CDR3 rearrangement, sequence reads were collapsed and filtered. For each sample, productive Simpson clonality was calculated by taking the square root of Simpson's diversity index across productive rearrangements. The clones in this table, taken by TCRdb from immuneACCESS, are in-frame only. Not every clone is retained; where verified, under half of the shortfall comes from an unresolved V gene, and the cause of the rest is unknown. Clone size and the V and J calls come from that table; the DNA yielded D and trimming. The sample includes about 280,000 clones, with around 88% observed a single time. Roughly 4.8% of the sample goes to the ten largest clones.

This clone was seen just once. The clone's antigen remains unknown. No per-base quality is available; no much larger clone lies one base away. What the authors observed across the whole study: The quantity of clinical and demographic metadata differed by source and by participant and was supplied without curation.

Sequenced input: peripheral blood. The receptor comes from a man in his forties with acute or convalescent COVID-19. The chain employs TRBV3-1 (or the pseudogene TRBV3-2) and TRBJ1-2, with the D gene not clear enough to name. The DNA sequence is TGTGCCAGCAGCCCCGGGTCGACTTATGGCTACACCTTC. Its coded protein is CASSPGSTYGYTF.